This TCR beta chain emerged from a study of blood T cell repertoires in COVID-19. Assay used: immunoSEQ multiplex PCR; TCRdb lists only in-frame clones, some missing. This sample carries 300,000 to 400,000 clones, 85% to 90% of them seen once, and the ten largest clones take roughly 1.2%. Germline loops: CDR1 MGHDK, CDR2 SYGVNS. This CDR3 region has 16 residues. V was cut by 1 base and J by 8 bases, with 15 bases left in between. Donors in Cohort 3 who had recovered were those with two negative PCRs, healthcare professional clearance, or resolution of their symptoms. The sequenced material came from PBMCs or T cells enriched from blood (not recorded which). This TCR was sampled from a young woman who had recovered from COVID-19. The rearrangement uses TRBV25-1 and TRBJ1-6; D remains ambiguous. In nucleotides, the CDR3 is TGTGCCAGCAGTGAATTTAGCTGGGCGGGTGATTCACCCCTCCACTTT. It yields the protein CASSEFSWAGDSPLHF.